The sequence of this T cell receptor beta chain was determined in a study of OX40 agonist ivuxolimab in advanced cancers. Study details: Three dose-escalation patients had partial responses: one with hepatocellular carcinoma and two with cutaneous melanoma. Whole-study results and caveats: Within 6 weeks, CD4+ and CD8+ blood T cells expanded clonally at 0.1 to 3.0 mg/kg.

Clones were sequenced by immunoSEQ multiplex PCR, and TCRdb holds only the in-frame ones, with some missing. In the table there are around 89,000 clones, roughly 93% of which are singletons. Concerning this clone: The target antigen is unknown.

CDR1 is SGHTA and CDR2 is FQGTGA in the germline V gene. With 4 bases removed from V and 6 bases from J, the gap between germline ends came to 8 bases. This CDR3 has 12 amino acids. The chain is built from TRBV7-3 and TRBJ2-3; D call uncertain. This receptor was obtained from an adult with an advanced solid tumor such as melanoma, head and neck, liver or kidney cancer. The sequencing here drew on CD4+ or CD8+ T cells sorted from blood, taken in a trial of the OX40 agonist ivuxolimab. For the CDR3, the DNA is TGTGCCAGCAGCTACCTAGGGGATACGCAGTATTTT. It is translated as CASSYLGDTQYF.